This T cell receptor beta chain was sequenced during a study of blood T cell repertoires in COVID-19. Study information: Samples representing acute and convalescent COVID-19 were sourced from the United States, Italy and Spain. PBMCs, B-cell-depleted T cells, or T cells were the source of the cDNA or gDNA that made up the material.

This clone was seen only a few times. V lost 7 bases and J 5 bases, leaving 15 bases between the germline ends. Germline V gene sequence: CDR1 SNHLY, CDR2 FYNNEI. This CDR3 spans 13 amino acids. Per the study methods: Reference gene primers were amplified, and this amplification served to estimate nucleated cell counts. TCRdb's table, derived via immunoSEQ multiplex PCR, lists solely in-frame clones and lacks some. V, J and clone size reflect that table, while D and trimming were determined from the DNA. The repertoire holds more than 75,000 clones, more than 65% seen once, with around 25% in the top ten.

This sequence originates from a man in his 60s with acute or convalescent COVID-19. Sequenced input: peripheral blood. The chain carries TRBV2 and TRBJ2-7; TRBD2 might be the D (6 bases). The CDR3 region has the DNA TGTGCCAGCAACAACCTGGAGGGCCACGAGCAGTACGTC. Translated: CASNNLEGHEQYV.